Listed below are T cell receptor beta chains from one sample, sequenced in a study of T-cell memory formation after mild COVID-19. TCRdb analysed the 5' RACE reads with MiXCR anew, one entry per CDR3 protein. The sample yields 430,000 or so distinct CDR3 sequences, 20% to 30% seen once. Material: PBMCs or a T cell subset sorted from them (not recorded which). Every receptor here comes from an adult woman who had mild COVID-19 (a few samples of this study predate the infection). Cell type and time point are not known. Both conserved end residues are part of each CDR3. A D gene is named only where the DNA matches it firmly. Only part of the rows carry a size: once, few, many, or a class if the clone is expanded.

clone size: -; V gene: TRBV6-6; D gene: -; J gene: TRBJ2-7; CDR3 protein: CASSAPTPRAWQYF; CDR3 DNA: TGTGCCAGCAGTGCCCCGACTCCAAGGGCTTGGCAGTACTTC
clone size: few; V gene: TRBV3-1; D gene: TRBD2; J gene: TRBJ2-7; CDR3 protein: CASSQGSGTSGRHYEQYF; CDR3 DNA: TGTGCCAGCAGCCAAGGTTCGGGGACTAGCGGGAGGCACTACGAGCAGTACTTC
clone size: -; V gene: TRBV7-9; D gene: -; J gene: TRBJ2-7; CDR3 protein: CASSLPAVSYEQYF; CDR3 DNA: TGTGCCAGCAGCTTACCGGCGGTGTCCTACGAGCAGTACTTC
clone size: -; V gene: TRBV6-1; D gene: TRBD1; J gene: TRBJ1-1; CDR3 protein: CASSWTGDNTEAFF; CDR3 DNA: TGTGCCAGCAGTTGGACAGGGGATAACACTGAAGCTTTCTTT
clone size: -; V gene: TRBV20-1; D gene: TRBD2; J gene: TRBJ2-3; CDR3 protein: CSARGATSGSMHTQYF; CDR3 DNA: TGCAGTGCTAGAGGTGCAACTAGCGGGAGTATGCATACGCAGTATTTT
clone size: once; V gene: TRBV29-1; D gene: TRBD2; J gene: TRBJ2-5; CDR3 protein: CSATSTSGGETQYF; CDR3 DNA: TGCAGCGCGACCTCGACTAGCGGGGGGGAGACCCAGTACTTC
clone size: -; V gene: TRBV6-5; D gene: -; J gene: TRBJ1-1; CDR3 protein: CASRNMNTEAFF; CDR3 DNA: TGTGCCAGCAGAAATATGAACACTGAAGCTTTCTTT
clone size: few; V gene: TRBV29-1; D gene: -; J gene: TRBJ1-2; CDR3 protein: CSVESRNYGYTF; CDR3 DNA: TGCAGCGTTGAGAGTCGCAACTATGGCTACACCTTC
clone size: few; V gene: TRBV4-1; D gene: -; J gene: TRBJ2-3; CDR3 protein: CASKVAESTDTQYF; CDR3 DNA: TGCGCCAGCAAGGTAGCGGAGAGCACAGATACGCAGTATTTT
clone size: few; V gene: TRBV7-3; D gene: -; J gene: TRBJ2-1; CDR3 protein: CASSLTFGQLNEQFF; CDR3 DNA: TGTGCCAGCAGCTTAACCTTCGGACAGCTCAATGAGCAGTTCTTC
clone size: few; V gene: TRBV7-9; D gene: TRBD1; J gene: TRBJ2-7; CDR3 protein: CASSQRDRVSYEQYF; CDR3 DNA: TGTGCCAGCAGCCAGAGGGACAGGGTTTCCTACGAGCAGTACTTC
clone size: -; V gene: TRBV7-8; D gene: -; J gene: TRBJ2-7; CDR3 protein: CASSSAGTGLLYEQYF; CDR3 DNA: TGTGCCAGCAGCTCCGCGGGTACAGGGCTTCTCTACGAGCAGTACTTC
clone size: few; V gene: TRBV24-1; D gene: -; J gene: TRBJ2-3; CDR3 protein: CATSDLVDTDTQYF; CDR3 DNA: TGTGCCACCAGTGATCTCGTGGATACAGATACGCAGTATTTT
clone size: few; V gene: TRBV28; D gene: -; J gene: TRBJ1-1; CDR3 protein: CASRAKGITEAFF; CDR3 DNA: TGTGCCAGCAGAGCTAAAGGGATCACTGAAGCTTTCTTT
clone size: few; V gene: TRBV20-1; D gene: TRBD1; J gene: TRBJ2-7; CDR3 protein: CSAPRPGTGREQYF; CDR3 DNA: TGCAGTGCTCCCCGACCCGGGACAGGGCGCGAGCAGTACTTC
clone size: few; V gene: TRBV7-2; D gene: TRBD1; J gene: TRBJ1-2; CDR3 protein: CASSPRTGSGYTF; CDR3 DNA: TGTGCCAGCAGCCCTAGGACAGGGTCTGGCTACACCTTC
clone size: few; V gene: TRBV30; D gene: TRBD2; J gene: TRBJ2-3; CDR3 protein: CAWSSGSSDTQYF; CDR3 DNA: TGTGCCTGGAGTAGCGGGAGTTCAGATACGCAGTATTTT
clone size: few; V gene: TRBV6-2/TRBV6-3; D gene: -; J gene: TRBJ2-7; CDR3 protein: CASSPLEDVSYEQYF; CDR3 DNA: TGTGCCAGCAGTCCTTTAGAGGACGTGTCCTACGAGCAGTACTTC
clone size: few; V gene: TRBV13; D gene: -; J gene: TRBJ2-1; CDR3 protein: CASSLGLPPYNEQFF; CDR3 DNA: TGTGCCAGCAGCTTGGGGCTACCCCCTTACAATGAGCAGTTCTTC
clone size: -; V gene: TRBV24-1; D gene: -; J gene: TRBJ2-7; CDR3 protein: CATSDARGNSAEQYF; CDR3 DNA: TGTGCCACCAGTGATGCCCGGGGAAATTCGGCCGAGCAGTACTTC
clone size: -; V gene: TRBV5-1; D gene: -; J gene: TRBJ2-2; CDR3 protein: CASSLVSAANTGELFF; CDR3 DNA: TGCGCCAGCAGCTTGGTGTCAGCCGCGAACACCGGGGAGCTGTTTTTT
clone size: few; V gene: TRBV7-9; D gene: -; J gene: TRBJ2-5; CDR3 protein: CASSERQKETQYF; CDR3 DNA: TGTGCCAGCAGCGAGAGACAGAAAGAGACCCAGTACTTC
clone size: few; V gene: TRBV6-6; D gene: -; J gene: TRBJ1-2; CDR3 protein: CASSYSSYQHGYTF; CDR3 DNA: TGTGCCAGCAGTTACTCGAGTTACCAACATGGCTACACCTTC
clone size: few; V gene: TRBV7-2; D gene: -; J gene: TRBJ2-3; CDR3 protein: CASSLARPGKTDTQYF; CDR3 DNA: TGTGCCAGCAGCTTAGCCCGGCCAGGGAAGACAGATACGCAGTATTTT
clone size: many; V gene: TRBV6-2/TRBV6-3; D gene: -; J gene: TRBJ1-5; CDR3 protein: CASRLGNQPQHF; CDR3 DNA: TGTGCCAGCAGATTAGGGAATCAGCCCCAGCATTTT
clone size: -; V gene: TRBV7-3; D gene: -; J gene: TRBJ2-3; CDR3 protein: CASSLTLTANTQYF; CDR3 DNA: TGTGCCAGCAGCTTAACGCTGACAGCAAATACGCAGTATTTT
clone size: -; V gene: TRBV2; D gene: TRBD1; J gene: TRBJ2-7; CDR3 protein: CASSAPGQGINEQYF; CDR3 DNA: TGTGCCAGCAGCGCGCCGGGACAGGGTATAAACGAGCAGTACTTC
clone size: few; V gene: TRBV4-2; D gene: -; J gene: TRBJ2-7; CDR3 protein: CASSQVYTPSYEQYF; CDR3 DNA: TGTGCCAGCAGCCAAGTATACACACCATCCTACGAGCAGTACTTC
clone size: few; V gene: TRBV7-2; D gene: -; J gene: TRBJ2-7; CDR3 protein: CASSPQIFSYEQYF; CDR3 DNA: TGTGCCAGCAGCCCACAGATATTCTCCTACGAGCAGTACTTC
clone size: many; V gene: TRBV5-6; D gene: -; J gene: TRBJ1-5; CDR3 protein: CASSYSRNQPQHF; CDR3 DNA: TGTGCCAGCAGCTACAGTCGCAATCAGCCCCAGCATTTT
clone size: -; V gene: TRBV18; D gene: TRBD2; J gene: TRBJ2-3; CDR3 protein: CASSSLAGGPDTQYF; CDR3 DNA: TGTGCCAGCAGCTCCCTAGCGGGGGGGCCAGATACGCAGTATTTT
clone size: -; V gene: TRBV29-1; D gene: TRBD2; J gene: TRBJ2-3; CDR3 protein: CSVPGGGLTDTQYF; CDR3 DNA: TGCAGCGTTCCGGGGGGGGGCCTCACAGATACGCAGTATTTT
clone size: few; V gene: TRBV12-3/TRBV12-4; D gene: -; J gene: TRBJ2-7; CDR3 protein: CASSLKRPKDPYEQYF; CDR3 DNA: TGTGCCAGCAGTTTAAAGCGGCCGAAGGACCCCTACGAGCAGTACTTC
clone size: -; V gene: TRBV7-3; D gene: TRBD1; J gene: TRBJ1-6; CDR3 protein: CASSRTGGWGSPLHF; CDR3 DNA: TGTGCCAGCAGCCGAACAGGGGGCTGGGGTTCACCCCTCCACTTT
clone size: -; V gene: TRBV6-5; D gene: -; J gene: TRBJ2-7; CDR3 protein: CASSLHRDYEQYF; CDR3 DNA: TGTGCCAGCAGTCTCCACAGGGACTACGAGCAGTACTTC
clone size: -; V gene: TRBV24-1; D gene: -; J gene: TRBJ2-1; CDR3 protein: CATSDLRGKNNEQFF; CDR3 DNA: TGTGCCACCAGTGATTTGCGGGGGAAGAACAATGAGCAGTTCTTC
clone size: -; V gene: TRBV9; D gene: TRBD2; J gene: TRBJ2-3; CDR3 protein: CASSAQRRGGTDTQYF; CDR3 DNA: TGTGCCAGCAGCGCACAGAGACGGGGGGGAACAGATACGCAGTATTTT
clone size: few; V gene: TRBV14; D gene: -; J gene: TRBJ1-1; CDR3 protein: CASSQDWGQVNTEAFF; CDR3 DNA: TGTGCCAGCAGCCAAGATTGGGGGCAAGTGAACACTGAAGCTTTCTTT
clone size: -; V gene: TRBV7-8; D gene: TRBD2; J gene: TRBJ2-7; CDR3 protein: CASSPTSGGAGVQYF; CDR3 DNA: TGTGCCAGCAGCCCGACTAGCGGGGGGGCCGGGGTGCAGTACTTC
clone size: -; V gene: TRBV5-4; D gene: -; J gene: TRBJ2-2; CDR3 protein: CASSLASGPLTGELFF; CDR3 DNA: TGTGCCAGCAGCTTGGCGTCGGGACCCCTGACCGGGGAGCTGTTTTTT
clone size: few; V gene: TRBV10-3; D gene: TRBD2; J gene: TRBJ2-5; CDR3 protein: CAISDKGGGTPETQYF; CDR3 DNA: TGTGCCATCAGTGATAAGGGCGGGGGGACCCCGGAGACCCAGTACTTC
clone size: few; V gene: TRBV12-3/TRBV12-4; D gene: TRBD1; J gene: TRBJ1-4; CDR3 protein: CASRRTGQEKLFF; CDR3 DNA: TGTGCCAGCAGAAGGACAGGCCAGGAAAAACTGTTTTTT
clone size: few; V gene: TRBV20-1; D gene: -; J gene: TRBJ2-5; CDR3 protein: CSARDRRTLQETQYF; CDR3 DNA: TGCAGTGCTAGAGATCGTAGGACTCTCCAAGAGACCCAGTACTTC
clone size: many; V gene: TRBV5-1; D gene: -; J gene: TRBJ2-1; CDR3 protein: CASRVGERYNEQFF; CDR3 DNA: TGCGCCAGCAGAGTGGGGGAGCGGTACAATGAGCAGTTCTTC
clone size: -; V gene: TRBV5-1; D gene: -; J gene: TRBJ2-7; CDR3 protein: CASRLEGAGTYEQYF; CDR3 DNA: TGCGCCAGCAGGCTCGAAGGGGCAGGGACCTACGAGCAGTACTTC